The 30 T cell receptor beta chains below come from one sample, sequenced in a study of cytomegalovirus exposure and HLA in healthy donors. Primers: 60 Vbeta forward and 13 Jbeta reverse. The method was immunoSEQ multiplex PCR; TCRdb's version includes in-frame clones alone and lacks a portion of them. The sample lists 140,000 to 150,000 clones, roughly 80% occurring once. The sample taken for sequencing was PBMCs. The receptor set was obtained from a woman in her thirties or forties in good health and CMV-seropositive.

The chain uses TRBV7-2 and TRBJ2-3; 7 bases agree with TRBD2. V lost 5 bases and J lost 5; bases outside the gene matches: 7. Germline V gene data show CDR1 as SGHTA and CDR2 as FQGNSA. CDR3 length: 14 residues. The CDR3 spells CASSPRPGGDTQYF. In DNA, the CDR3 is TGTGCCAGCAGCCCCCGGCCGGGGGGAGATACGCAGTATTTT.

This rearrangement joins TRBV7-3 to TRBJ2-1, with 10 bases identical to TRBD2. V was pared by 4 bases and J by 4 bases, with 7 bases of the junction left unmatched. The CDR3 covers 16 residues. Germline values: CDR1 SGHTA, CDR2 FQGTGA. CDR3 residues: CASSSLAGEPYNEQFF. The DNA of the CDR3 is TGTGCCAGCAGCTCGCTAGCGGGGGAACCTTACAATGAGCAGTTCTTC. The complete variable domain, with remaining parts taken from reference TRBV7-3 and TRBJ2-1, reads GAGVSQTPSNKVTEKGKYVELRCDPISGHTALYWYRQSLGQGPEFLIYFQGTGAADDSGLPNDRFFAVRPEGSVSTLKIQRTERGDSAVYLCASSSLAGEPYNEQFFGPGTRLTVL.

This chain uses TRBV23-1 with TRBJ2-5, with D perhaps matching TRBD2 (7 bases). TRBV23-1 is assigned to the ORF class and has an uncertain function. The CDR3 consists of 17 residues. Trimming took off 3 bases at V and 9 bases at J, with 26 bases between the two ends. DNA of the CDR3: TGCGCCAGCAGTCACACGAAGGGGGGGGTTCGACGGAGGTCCCAGTACTTC. This encodes CASSHTKGGVRRRSQYF.

This chain links TRBV18 with TRBJ1-2; 9 bases are shared with TRBD1. The length of the CDR3 is 17 residues. The trim removed 3 bases at V and 7 bases at J, leaving 15 bases unmatched. Per the germline V gene, CDR1 is KGHSH and CDR2 is LQKENI. The CDR3 DNA sequence: TGTGCCAGCTCACCCGACGGGACAGGGACGTTGCTCCCTGGCTACACCTTC. It yields the protein CASSPDGTGTLLPGYTF.

The CDR3 DNA reads as TGTGCCATCAGGGACCGGGAGTTGAACACTGAAGCTTTCTTT. This sequence encodes CAIRDRELNTEAFF. The chain combines TRBV10-3 with TRBJ1-1; D is undetermined. Per germline, CDR1 ENHRY and CDR2 SYGVKD. The CDR3 runs 14 residues. Trimming pared 6 bases from V and 0 bases from J, leaving 11 bases between.

The chain employs TRBV7-9 and TRBJ1-2; D gene uncertain. In germline, CDR1 is SEHNR, CDR2 FQNEAQ (reference sequence). V was pared by 3 bases and J by 7 bases, with 15 bases between. The CDR3 is 14 amino acids. CDR3 DNA: TGTGCCAGCAGCTTTCCACAGACGTTGGTTGGCTACACCTTC. Amino acids: CASSFPQTLVGYTF.

The rearrangement uses TRBV10-3 and TRBJ1-1; no clear D gene. Germline-derived CDR1 and CDR2 are ENHRY and SYGVKD. Between the trimmed V and J ends, which lost 3 bases and 1 base, there was a span of 6 bases. This CDR3 comprises 13 residues. CDR3 DNA sequence: TGTGCCATCAGTGATGTTCGGAACACTGAAGCTTTCTTT. This translates into CAISDVRNTEAFF.

The sample holds one count of this clone. The V and J genes are TRBV2 and TRBJ2-5; TRBD2 matches at 8 bases. Trimming took 4 bases from V and 4 from J; bases not matched to a gene: 11. Germline CDR1 and CDR2: SNHLY and FYNNEI. The CDR3 is 16 residues long. The CDR3 region is CASSADGGALSETQYF. CDR3 sequence (DNA): TGTGCCAGCAGTGCGGACGGGGGGGCGCTGTCAGAGACCCAGTACTTC.

In regard to this clone: At one end, the junction sequence differs from germline, possibly due to a read error. This chain links TRBV7-9 with TRBJ1-2, with TRBD1 matching over 8 bases. Germline V gene sequence: CDR1 SEHNR, CDR2 FQNEAQ (reference sequence). The CDR3 runs 12 residues. CDR3 nucleotides: TGTTCCAGCAGCTTAGGACAGGGTGGCTACACCTTC. As protein: CSSSLGQGGYTF.

The count of this clone is one. J is TRBJ1-5 and V is TRBV12-5, with TRBD1 matching over 9 bases. Germline V gives CDR1 LGHNT, CDR2 FRNRAP. V shed 7 bases, J shed 5 bases, and the junction held 9 bases outside the gene matches. The length of the CDR3 is 15 residues. The CDR3, as DNA: TGTGCTAGTGCCCTTGAGACAGGGGGGGATCAGCCCCAGCATTTT. It codes for CASALETGGDQPQHF.

This chain joins TRBV19 and TRBJ1-2, with a weak D call TRBD1 (6 bases). The germline V and J ends were trimmed by 6 bases and 4 bases, with 12 bases remaining between them. CDR1 and CDR2 from the germline V gene are LNHDA and SQIVND (reference sequence). The CDR3 length is 13 residues. The CDR3 loop reads CASRLDSVYGYTF. The CDR3, as DNA: TGTGCCAGTAGACTGGACAGCGTCTATGGCTACACCTTC.

This sequence joins TRBV2 and TRBJ2-3; 10 bases line up with TRBD2. This CDR3 spans 16 amino acids. V dropped 5 bases and J dropped 3; count of bases not matched to a gene: 8. CDR1 is SNHLY and CDR2 is FYNNEI in the germline V gene. The CDR3 bases are TGTGCCAGCAGTCCCAGCGGGGGGGCGCGAACAGATACGCAGTATTTT. It yields the protein CASSPSGGARTDTQYF.

The rearrangement joins TRBV10-2 to TRBJ2-3, with 9 bases aligning to TRBD2. V lost 2 bases and J lost 2; bases outside the gene matches: 5. Germline-derived CDR1 and CDR2 are WSHSY and SAAADI. The CDR3 extends over 16 amino acids. CDR3: CASSENSGGPTDTQYF. Written as DNA, the CDR3 is TGCGCCAGCAGTGAGAATAGCGGGGGACCCACAGATACGCAGTATTTT.

V is TRBV7-2 and J is TRBJ1-5; 9 bases agree with TRBD1. V shed 5 bases and J 4 bases; nucleotides not matched to a gene: 6. Germline V gene lookup returns CDR1 SGHTA and CDR2 FQGNSA. The CDR3 runs to 15 residues. The CDR3 DNA follows: TGTGCCAGCAGCACCGGACAGGGGCTTAATCAGCCCCAGCATTTT. It codes for CASSTGQGLNQPQHF.

DNA of the CDR3: TGCGCCAGCAGCCAAGATGGGTGGGCAGTCAGCACAGATACGCAGTATTTT. This translates into CASSQDGWAVSTDTQYF. The chain has TRBV4-1 and TRBJ2-3; D unclear. Between the trimmed V and J ends, which lost 0 bases and 0 bases, there was a span of 13 bases. The CDR3 loop spans 17 amino acids. Germline values: CDR1 MGHRA, CDR2 YSYEKL.

The chain joins TRBV11-2 to TRBJ2-1; 7 positions agree with TRBD1. Germline CDR1 and CDR2: SGHAT and FQNNGV. Germline trimming cut 5 bases from V and 3 bases from J; bases unmatched to any gene: 7. This CDR3 has 15 amino acids. CDR3 region: CASSPGTENYNEQFF. CDR3 nucleotides: TGTGCCAGCAGCCCCGGGACAGAAAACTACAATGAGCAGTTCTTC. Full variable domain (outside the CDR3, taken from reference TRBV11-2 and TRBJ2-1): EAGVAQSPRYKIIEKRQSVAFWCNPISGHATLYWYQQILGQGPKLLIQFQNNGVVDDSQLPKDRFSAERLKGVDSTLKIQPAKLEDSAVYLCASSPGTENYNEQFFGPGTRLTVL.

The rearrangement uses TRBV6-5 and TRBJ2-1; D is perhaps TRBD2 (7 bases). Germline CDR1 MNHEY, CDR2 SVGAGI. Deletions cut 6 bases from V and 2 bases from J, with 14 bases between. The CDR3 runs 15 residues. The CDR3 coding sequence is TGTGCCAGCAGGGAGGCGGGGGCGGCCTACAATGAGCAGTTCTTC. This gives the protein CASREAGAAYNEQFF.

The rearrangement joins TRBV11-1 to TRBJ2-7; a possible D gene is TRBD2 (6 bases). The CDR3 extends over 16 amino acids. The germline CDR1 and CDR2 sequences are SGHAT and FQDESV (reference sequence). V was trimmed by 5 bases and J by 5 bases, leaving 22 bases between them. The CDR3 DNA sequence: TGTGCCAGCAGCACCCTCCCGTGGACGGGGGAGAACGAGCAGTACTTC. It yields the protein CASSTLPWTGENEQYF.

This clone was picked up a small number of times. The rearrangement uses TRBV30 and TRBJ1-6; 7 bases are a match to TRBD1. The CDR3 is 13 amino acids. Germline lookup yields CDR1 GTSNPN and CDR2 SVGIG (reference sequence). After removal of 5 bases from V and 7 bases from J, the junction contained 5 bases not matched to a gene. The CDR3 DNA reads TGTGCCTGGGAGGACAGGCGAAATTCACCCCTCCACTTT. Protein product: CAWEDRRNSPLHF.

The rearrangement uses TRBV2 and TRBJ1-4; 9 positions agree with TRBD1. Germline-derived CDR1 and CDR2 are SNHLY and FYNNEI. V lost 4 bases, J lost 5 bases, and 5 bases stayed unmatched. The CDR3 is made up of 15 amino acids. The CDR3 region has the DNA TGTGCCAGCAGTGCTACCGGGACAGGGAATGAAAAACTGTTTTTT. Protein: CASSATGTGNEKLFF.

The CDR3 here is CASSDPQVPDTQYF. The DNA of the CDR3 is TGCGCCAGCAGTGACCCACAAGTCCCAGATACGCAGTATTTT. The V gene is TRBV10-1, the J gene TRBJ2-3, with unresolved D. Germline assignment: CDR1 WNHNN and CDR2 SYGVQD (reference sequence). The CDR3 sequence is 14 residues long. With 3 bases removed from V and 4 bases from J, the gap between germline ends came to 11 bases.

The chain couples TRBV27 to TRBJ1-5, with TRBD1 identical over 7 bases. Germline V gene lookup returns CDR1 MNHEY and CDR2 SMNVEV (reference sequence). Losses at the gene ends were 5 bases for V and 12 bases for J; bases not matched to a gene: 10. CDR3 length: 13 residues. The CDR3 loop is CASSPTPDRLQHF. As DNA, the CDR3 is TGTGCCAGCAGTCCCACCCCGGACAGGCTCCAGCATTTT.

The CDR3 here is CASSQTSGGASGEQYF. CDR3 DNA: TGTGCCAGCAGCCAGACTAGCGGGGGGGCCTCCGGCGAGCAGTACTTC. The chain carries TRBV6-6 and TRBJ2-7; 14 bases map to TRBD2. CDR3 size: 16 residues. The germline V gene encodes CDR1 MNHNY and CDR2 SVGAGI (reference sequence). V lost 6 bases and J lost 6; bases outside the gene matches: 10.

V is TRBV9 and J is TRBJ1-2; D may be TRBD1 (5 bases). The CDR3 runs to 10 residues. The germline V gene encodes CDR1 SGDLS and CDR2 YYNGEE. V shed 7 bases and J shed 7 bases, with 8 bases lying between them. CDR3 residues: CASSGFGYTF. CDR3 bases: TGTGCCAGCTCAGGGTTTGGCTACACCTTC.

This clone has a single count. The chain links TRBV7-4 to TRBJ2-7; D possibly corresponds to TRBD2 (5 bases). The CDR3 totals 15 residues. Germline CDR1 and CDR2: SGHVT and SQSDAQ. The V end was cut by 7 bases, the J end by 5 bases, with 21 bases between. CDR3 bases: TGTGCCAGCACCCCCCGGAGGCTAAAACACCACGAGCAGTACTTC. Its translation is CASTPRRLKHHEQYF.

The J gene is TRBJ2-1, the V gene TRBV18, with 10 bases matching TRBD2. This CDR3 has 14 amino acids. Germline values: CDR1 KGHSH, CDR2 LQKENI. Germline trimming cut 9 bases from V and 0 bases from J; bases unmatched to any gene: 2. CDR3 sequence (DNA): TGTGCCAGTTCTAGCGGGGGCTCCTACAATGAGCAGTTCTTC. Translated, it gives CASSSGGSYNEQFF.

Remarks on this clone: This same CDR3 is encoded by further DNA sequences in the sample. The chain joins TRBV5-1 to TRBJ2-1, with 10 bases identical to TRBD1. Germline assignment: CDR1 SGHRS and CDR2 YFSETQ. The CDR3 is made up of 13 amino acids. V lost 3 bases to trimming and J lost 7 bases; unmatched junction nucleotides: 1. The CDR3, as DNA: TGCGCCAGCAGCTGGACAGGGGGAAATGAGCAGTTCTTC. Encoded protein: CASSWTGGNEQFF.

The chain carries TRBV5-1 and TRBJ2-2; possible D gene TRBD2, 6 bases. CDR1 and CDR2 (germline): SGHRS, YFSETQ. This CDR3 spans 15 amino acids. V gave up 5 bases and J gave up 3 bases, with 14 bases separating them. CDR3 in amino acids: CASSLPGTDTGELFF. DNA of the CDR3: TGCGCCAGCAGTTTGCCCGGGACTGACACCGGGGAGCTGTTTTTT.

The chain recombines TRBV6-5 with TRBJ2-7; tentative D call: TRBD2 (5 bases). With 4 bases removed from V and 4 bases from J, the gap between germline ends came to 20 bases. CDR1 is MNHEY and CDR2 is SVGAGI in the germline V gene. The length of the CDR3 is 16 residues. CDR3 coding DNA: TGTGCCAGCAGTTTTGTCAAGCAGAAAGCGGCATACGAGCAGTACTTC. Its protein product is CASSFVKQKAAYEQYF.

CDR3 amino acids: CASSLADTPYEQYF. As DNA, the CDR3 is TGCGCCAGCAGCTTGGCCGACACTCCCTACGAGCAGTACTTC. The chain is built from TRBV5-1 and TRBJ2-5; no reliable D call. The end of the DNA aligns better with TRBJ2-7, so the J call may be wrong. The CDR3 runs to 14 residues. Germline lookup yields CDR1 SGHRS and CDR2 YFSETQ.